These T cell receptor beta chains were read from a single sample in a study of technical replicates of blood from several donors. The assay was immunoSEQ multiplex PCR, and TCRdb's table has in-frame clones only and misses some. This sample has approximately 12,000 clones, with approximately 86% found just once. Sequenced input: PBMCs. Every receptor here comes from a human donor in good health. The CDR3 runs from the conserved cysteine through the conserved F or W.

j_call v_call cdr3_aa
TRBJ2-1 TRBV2 CASKSLAGGSGEQFF
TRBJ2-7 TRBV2 CASSERNGVLGYQQYF
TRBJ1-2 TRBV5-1 CASTPGQAWGYTF
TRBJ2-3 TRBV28 CASSFDLVTDTQYF
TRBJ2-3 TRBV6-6 CASSYSIPADSLWYF
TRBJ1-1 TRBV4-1 CASSQDPQGWVGAVAEAFF
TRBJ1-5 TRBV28 CASSFSTGGRGQPQHF
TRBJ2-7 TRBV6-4 CASSESSGSHEQYF
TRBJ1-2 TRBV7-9 CASSRDSYYGYTF
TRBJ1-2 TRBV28 CASSVSNWGQGGYTF
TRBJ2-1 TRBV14 CASSQVGSSYNEQFF
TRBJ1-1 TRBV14 CASSQDYQAAVAEAFF
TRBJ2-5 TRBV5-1 CASSPGGDRAVQETQYF
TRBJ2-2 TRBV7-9 CASSPGTGGFGELFF
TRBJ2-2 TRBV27 CASSILTGGGGGELFF
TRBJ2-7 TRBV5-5 CASSLAWTGVPYEQYF
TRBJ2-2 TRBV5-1 CASSLGARGSGELFF
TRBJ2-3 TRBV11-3 CASRDRQGATDTQYF
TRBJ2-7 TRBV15 CATSRDSTSGTYEQYF
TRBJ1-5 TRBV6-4 CASSDSVAEPQHF
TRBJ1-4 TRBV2 CASSVTGGTNEKLFF
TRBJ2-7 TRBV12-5 CASGLVLGSGRSNYEQYF
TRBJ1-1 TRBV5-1 CASSLRAERAEAFF
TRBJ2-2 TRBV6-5 CASSSQGAESTGELFF
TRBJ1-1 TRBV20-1 CSASDRELAFF
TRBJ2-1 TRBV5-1 CASSWRQGANEQFF